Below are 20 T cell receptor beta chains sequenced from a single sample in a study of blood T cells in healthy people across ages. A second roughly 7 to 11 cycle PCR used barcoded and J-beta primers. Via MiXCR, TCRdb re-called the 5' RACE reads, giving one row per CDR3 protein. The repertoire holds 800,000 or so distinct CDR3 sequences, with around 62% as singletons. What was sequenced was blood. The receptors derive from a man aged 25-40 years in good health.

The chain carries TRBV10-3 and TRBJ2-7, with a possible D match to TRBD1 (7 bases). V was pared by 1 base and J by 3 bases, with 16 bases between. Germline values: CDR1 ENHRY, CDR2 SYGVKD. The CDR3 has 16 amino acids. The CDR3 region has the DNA TGTGCCATCAGTGAGTTACAGGGGCGGGATCGCTACGAGCAGTACTTC. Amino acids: CAISELQGRDRYEQYF.

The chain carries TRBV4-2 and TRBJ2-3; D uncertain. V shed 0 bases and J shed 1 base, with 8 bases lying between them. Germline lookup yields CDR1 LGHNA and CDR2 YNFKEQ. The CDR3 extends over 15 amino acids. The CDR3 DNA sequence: TGTGCCAGCAGCCAAGATTGGCAGGGCACAGATACGCAGTATTTT. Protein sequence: CASSQDWQGTDTQYF.

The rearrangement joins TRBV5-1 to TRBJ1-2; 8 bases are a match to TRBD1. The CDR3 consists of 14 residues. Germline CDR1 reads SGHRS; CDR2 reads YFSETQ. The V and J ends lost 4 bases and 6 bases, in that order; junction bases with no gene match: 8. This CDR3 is CASSAGQALHGYTF. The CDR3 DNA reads TGCGCCAGCAGCGCGGGACAGGCCCTGCATGGCTACACCTTC. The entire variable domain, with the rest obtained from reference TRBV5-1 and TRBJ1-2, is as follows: KAGVTQTPRYLIKTRGQQVTLSCSPISGHRSVSWYQQTPGQGLQFLFEYFSETQRNKGNFPGRFSGRQFSNSRSEMNVSTLELGDSALYLCASSAGQALHGYTFGSGTRLTVV.

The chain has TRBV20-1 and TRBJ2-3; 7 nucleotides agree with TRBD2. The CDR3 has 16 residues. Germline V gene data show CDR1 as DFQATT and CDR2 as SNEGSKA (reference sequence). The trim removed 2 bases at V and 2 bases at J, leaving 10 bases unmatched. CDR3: CSARSGGGIPTDTQYF. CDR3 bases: TGCAGTGCTAGATCGGGCGGGGGAATCCCCACAGATACGCAGTATTTT.

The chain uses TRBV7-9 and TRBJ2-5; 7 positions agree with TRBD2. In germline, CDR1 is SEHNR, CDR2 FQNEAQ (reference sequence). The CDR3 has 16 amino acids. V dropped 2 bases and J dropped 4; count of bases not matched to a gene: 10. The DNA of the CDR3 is TGTGCCAGCAGCTTAAGTAGCGGGCGTTTCGGAGAGACCCAGTACTTC. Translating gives CASSLSSGRFGETQYF.

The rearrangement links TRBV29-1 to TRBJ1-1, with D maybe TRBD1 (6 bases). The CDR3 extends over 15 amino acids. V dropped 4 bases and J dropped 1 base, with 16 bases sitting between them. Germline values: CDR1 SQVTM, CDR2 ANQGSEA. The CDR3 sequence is CSVARPGAGNTEAFF. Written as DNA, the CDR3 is TGCAGCGTTGCTAGGCCGGGGGCGGGGAACACTGAAGCTTTCTTT.

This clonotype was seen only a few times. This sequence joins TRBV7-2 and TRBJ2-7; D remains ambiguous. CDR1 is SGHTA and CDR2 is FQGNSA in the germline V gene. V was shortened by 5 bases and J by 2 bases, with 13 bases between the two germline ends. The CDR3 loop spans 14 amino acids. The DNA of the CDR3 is TGTGCCAGCAGCCCCGCACGGGTTACCTACGAGCAGTACTTC. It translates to CASSPARVTYEQYF.

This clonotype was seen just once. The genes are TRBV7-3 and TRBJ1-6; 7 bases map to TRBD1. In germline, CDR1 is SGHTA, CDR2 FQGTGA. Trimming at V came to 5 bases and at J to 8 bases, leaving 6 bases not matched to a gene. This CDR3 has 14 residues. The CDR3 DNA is TGTGCCAGCAGCCCCGGGACAGACCATTCACCCCTCCACTTT. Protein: CASSPGTDHSPLHF.

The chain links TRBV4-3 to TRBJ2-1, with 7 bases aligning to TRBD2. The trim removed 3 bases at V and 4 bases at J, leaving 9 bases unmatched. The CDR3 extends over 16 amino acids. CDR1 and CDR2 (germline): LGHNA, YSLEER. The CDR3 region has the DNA TGCGCCAGCAGCCACGGATGGCTAGCGGATTACAATGAGCAGTTCTTC. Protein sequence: CASSHGWLADYNEQFF.

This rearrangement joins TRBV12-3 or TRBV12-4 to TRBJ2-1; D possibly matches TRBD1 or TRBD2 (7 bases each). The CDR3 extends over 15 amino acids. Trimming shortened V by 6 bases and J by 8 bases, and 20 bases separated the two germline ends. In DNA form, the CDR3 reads TGTGCCAGCAGCCCCTCAGGGGGGGCCCTCCATGAGCAGTTCTTC. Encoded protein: CASSPSGGALHEQFF.

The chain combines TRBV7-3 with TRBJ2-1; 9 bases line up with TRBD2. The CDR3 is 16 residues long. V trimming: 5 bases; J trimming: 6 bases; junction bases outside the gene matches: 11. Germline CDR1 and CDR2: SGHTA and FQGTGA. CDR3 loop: CASSLLAGVPSNEQFF. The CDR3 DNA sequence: TGTGCCAGCAGCCTTTTAGCGGGGGTTCCTAGCAATGAGCAGTTCTTC.

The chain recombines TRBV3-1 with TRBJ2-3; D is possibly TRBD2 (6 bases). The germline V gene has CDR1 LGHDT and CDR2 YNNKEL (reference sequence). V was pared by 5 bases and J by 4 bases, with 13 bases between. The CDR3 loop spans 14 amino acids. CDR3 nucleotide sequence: TGTGCCAGCAGCGTGCCTAGCGAGGCAGATACGCAGTATTTT. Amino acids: CASSVPSEADTQYF.

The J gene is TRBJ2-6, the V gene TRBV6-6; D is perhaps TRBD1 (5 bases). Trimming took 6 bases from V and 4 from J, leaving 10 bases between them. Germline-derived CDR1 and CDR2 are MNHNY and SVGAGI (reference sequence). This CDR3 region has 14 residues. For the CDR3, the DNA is TGTGCCAGCAGCCAGGGCAAAGGGGCCAACGTCCTGACTTTC. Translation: CASSQGKGANVLTF.

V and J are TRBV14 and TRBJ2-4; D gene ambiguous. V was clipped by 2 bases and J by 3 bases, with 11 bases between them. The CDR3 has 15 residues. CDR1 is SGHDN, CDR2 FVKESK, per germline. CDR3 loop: CASSQTEWGKNIQYF. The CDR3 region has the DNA TGTGCCAGCAGCCAAACCGAATGGGGCAAAAACATTCAGTACTTC. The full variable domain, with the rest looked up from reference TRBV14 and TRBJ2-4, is EAGVTQFPSHSVIEKGQTVTLRCDPISGHDNLYWYRRVMGKEIKFLLHFVKESKQDESGMPNNRFLAERTGGTYSTLKVQPAELEDSGVYFCASSQTEWGKNIQYFGAGTRLSVL.

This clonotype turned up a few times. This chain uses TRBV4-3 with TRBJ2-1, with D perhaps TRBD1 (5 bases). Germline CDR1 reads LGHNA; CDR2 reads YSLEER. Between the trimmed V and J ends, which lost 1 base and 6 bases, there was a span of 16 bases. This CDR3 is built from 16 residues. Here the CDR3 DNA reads TGCGCCAGCAGCCAAGGGGTAGGGGTGGGTCTCAATGAGCAGTTCTTC. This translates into CASSQGVGVGLNEQFF.

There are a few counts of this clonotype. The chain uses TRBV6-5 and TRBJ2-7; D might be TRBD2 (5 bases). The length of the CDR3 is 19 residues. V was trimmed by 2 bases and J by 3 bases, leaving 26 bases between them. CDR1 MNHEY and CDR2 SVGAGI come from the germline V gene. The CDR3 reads CASSYRGASISSQSYEQYF. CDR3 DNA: TGTGCCAGCAGTTACCGGGGAGCTTCAATTTCCAGCCAGAGCTACGAGCAGTACTTC.

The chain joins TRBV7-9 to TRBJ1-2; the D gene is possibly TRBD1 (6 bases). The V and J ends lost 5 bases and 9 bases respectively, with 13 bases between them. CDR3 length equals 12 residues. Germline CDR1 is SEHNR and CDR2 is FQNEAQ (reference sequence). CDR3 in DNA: TGTGCCAGCAGCATGGGGGCTCGACGCTACACCTTC. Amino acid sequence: CASSMGARRYTF. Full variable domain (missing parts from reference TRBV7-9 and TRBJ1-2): DTGVSQNPRHKITKRGQNVTFRCDPISEHNRLYWYRQTLGQGPEFLTYFQNEAQLEKSRLLSDRFSAERPKGSFSTLEIQRTEQGDSAMYLCASSMGARRYTFGSGTRLTVV.

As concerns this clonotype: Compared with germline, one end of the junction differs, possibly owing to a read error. The CDR3, as DNA: TGTGCCAGCAGCCAGGGGGAGTATGGCTACACCTTC. Protein product: CASSQGEYGYTF. This chain joins TRBV4-1 and TRBJ1-2; 7 bases agree with TRBD1. The CDR3 has 12 residues. Germline V gene sequence: CDR1 MGHRA, CDR2 YSYEKL.

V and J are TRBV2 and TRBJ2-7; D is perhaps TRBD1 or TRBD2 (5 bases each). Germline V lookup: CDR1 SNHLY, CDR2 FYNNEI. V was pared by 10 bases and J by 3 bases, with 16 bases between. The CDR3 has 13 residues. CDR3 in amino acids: CATDRTGGYEQYF. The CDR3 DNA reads TGTGCCACCGATAGGACTGGGGGCTACGAGCAGTACTTC.

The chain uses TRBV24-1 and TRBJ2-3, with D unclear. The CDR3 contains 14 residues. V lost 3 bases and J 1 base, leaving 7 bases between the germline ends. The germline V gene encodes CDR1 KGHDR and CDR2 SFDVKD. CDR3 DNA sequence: TGTGCCACCAGTGATGTTAGGGGCACAGATACGCAGTATTTT. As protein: CATSDVRGTDTQYF.